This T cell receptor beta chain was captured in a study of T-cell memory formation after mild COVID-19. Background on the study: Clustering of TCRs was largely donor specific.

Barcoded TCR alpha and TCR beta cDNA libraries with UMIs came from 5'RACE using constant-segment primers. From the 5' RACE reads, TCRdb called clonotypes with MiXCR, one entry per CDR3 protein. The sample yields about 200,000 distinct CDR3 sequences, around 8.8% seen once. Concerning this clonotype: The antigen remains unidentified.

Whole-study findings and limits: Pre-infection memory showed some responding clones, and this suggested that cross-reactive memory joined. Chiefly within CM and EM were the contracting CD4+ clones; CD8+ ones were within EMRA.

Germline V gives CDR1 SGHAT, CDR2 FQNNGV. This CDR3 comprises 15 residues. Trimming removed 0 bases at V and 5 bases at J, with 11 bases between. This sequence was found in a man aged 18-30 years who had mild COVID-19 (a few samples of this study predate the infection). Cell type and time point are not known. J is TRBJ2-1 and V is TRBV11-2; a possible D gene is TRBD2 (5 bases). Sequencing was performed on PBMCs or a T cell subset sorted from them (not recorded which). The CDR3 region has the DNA TGTGCCAGCAGCTTAGATCGGGGTCCAAACAATGAGCAGTTCTTC. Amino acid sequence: CASSLDRGPNNEQFF.